This TCR beta chain was retrieved from a study of cytomegalovirus exposure and HLA in healthy donors. CDR1 and CDR2 from the germline V gene are SQVTM and ANQGSEA. Trimming pared 6 bases from V and 6 bases from J, leaving 14 bases between. The CDR3 runs to 12 residues. PCR amplification relied on 60 Vbeta primers (plus 13 Jbeta primers). Here immunoSEQ multiplex PCR was the method, and the copy in TCRdb shows in-frame clones only, minus some. The table has about 140,000 clones, about 77% seen once. The chain employs TRBV29-1 and TRBJ1-1; weak D call: TRBD1 (5 bases). This TCR was recovered from a female donor in good health and CMV-seronegative. Sequencing input: PBMCs. CDR3 bases: TGCAGCGTCCGGGACTCCTCCCCTGAAGCTTTCTTT. This encodes CSVRDSSPEAFF.